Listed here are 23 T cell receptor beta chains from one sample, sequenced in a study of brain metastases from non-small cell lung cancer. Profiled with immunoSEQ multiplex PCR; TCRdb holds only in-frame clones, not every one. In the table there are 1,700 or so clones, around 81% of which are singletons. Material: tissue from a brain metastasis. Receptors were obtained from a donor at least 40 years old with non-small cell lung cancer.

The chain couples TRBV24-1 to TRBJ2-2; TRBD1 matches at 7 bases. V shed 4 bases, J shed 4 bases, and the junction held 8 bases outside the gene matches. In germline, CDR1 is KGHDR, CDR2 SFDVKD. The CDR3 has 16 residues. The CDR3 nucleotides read TGTGCCACCAGTGACCCCAGGGGGAGTGGCACCGGGGAGCTGTTTTTT. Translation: CATSDPRGSGTGELFF.

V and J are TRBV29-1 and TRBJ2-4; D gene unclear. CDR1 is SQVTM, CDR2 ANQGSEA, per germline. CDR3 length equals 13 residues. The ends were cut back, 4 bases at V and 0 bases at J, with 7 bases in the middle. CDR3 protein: CSVVSLAKNIQYF. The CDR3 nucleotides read TGCAGCGTTGTTAGTTTAGCCAAAAACATTCAGTACTTC.

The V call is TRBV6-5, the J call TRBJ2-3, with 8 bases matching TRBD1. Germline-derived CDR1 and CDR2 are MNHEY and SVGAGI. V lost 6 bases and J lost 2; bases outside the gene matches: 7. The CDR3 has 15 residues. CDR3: CASSLDRGNTDTQYF. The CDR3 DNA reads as TGTGCCAGCAGCCTCGACAGGGGCAACACAGATACGCAGTATTTT.

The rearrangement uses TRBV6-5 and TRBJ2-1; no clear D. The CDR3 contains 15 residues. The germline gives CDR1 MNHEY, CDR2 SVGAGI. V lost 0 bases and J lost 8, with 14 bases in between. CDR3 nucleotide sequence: TGTGCCAGCAGTTACTCGTTCGCGGTGGGCTATGAGCAGTTCTTC. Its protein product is CASSYSFAVGYEQFF.

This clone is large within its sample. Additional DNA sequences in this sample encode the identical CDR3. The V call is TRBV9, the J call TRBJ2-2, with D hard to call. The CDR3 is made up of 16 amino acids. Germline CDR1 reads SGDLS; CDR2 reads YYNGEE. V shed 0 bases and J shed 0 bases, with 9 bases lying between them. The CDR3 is CASSVAWTANTGELFF. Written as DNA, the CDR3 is TGTGCCAGCAGCGTAGCCTGGACGGCGAACACCGGGGAGCTGTTTTTT.

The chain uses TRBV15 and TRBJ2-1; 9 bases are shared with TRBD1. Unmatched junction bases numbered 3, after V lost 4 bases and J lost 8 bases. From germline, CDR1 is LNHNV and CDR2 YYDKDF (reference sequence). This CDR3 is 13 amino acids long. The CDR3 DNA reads TGTGCCACCAGCAAACAGGGGGCTGATGAGCAGTTCTTC. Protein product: CATSKQGADEQFF.

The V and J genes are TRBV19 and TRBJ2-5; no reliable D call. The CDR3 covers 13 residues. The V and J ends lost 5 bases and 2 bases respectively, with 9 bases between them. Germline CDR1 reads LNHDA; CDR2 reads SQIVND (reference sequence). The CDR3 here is CASSGAAQETQYF. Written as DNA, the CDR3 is TGTGCCAGTAGTGGCGCGGCTCAAGAGACCCAGTACTTC.

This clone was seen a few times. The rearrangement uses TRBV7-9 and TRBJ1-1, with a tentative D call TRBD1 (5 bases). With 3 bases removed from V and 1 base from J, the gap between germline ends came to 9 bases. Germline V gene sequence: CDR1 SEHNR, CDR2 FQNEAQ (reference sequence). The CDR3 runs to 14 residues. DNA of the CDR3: TGTGCCAGCAGCTTGAGTCAGGGGAACACTGAAGCTTTCTTT. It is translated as CASSLSQGNTEAFF.

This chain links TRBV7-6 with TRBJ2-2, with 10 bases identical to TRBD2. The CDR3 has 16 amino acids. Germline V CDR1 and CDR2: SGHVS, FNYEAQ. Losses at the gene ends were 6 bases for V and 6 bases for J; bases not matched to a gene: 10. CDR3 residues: CASSPRTSGGSGELFF. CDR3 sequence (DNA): TGTGCCAGCAGTCCCCGGACTAGCGGCGGCTCCGGGGAGCTGTTTTTT.

The DNA for the CDR3 is TGTGCCAGAAGCAGAACCACAGATACGCAGTATTTT. Its translation: CARSRTTDTQYF. J is TRBJ2-3 and V is TRBV5-3; no clear D gene. TRBV5-3 carries the ORF label, with uncertain function. This CDR3 is built from 12 residues. With 4 bases removed from V and 2 bases from J, the gap between germline ends came to 5 bases.

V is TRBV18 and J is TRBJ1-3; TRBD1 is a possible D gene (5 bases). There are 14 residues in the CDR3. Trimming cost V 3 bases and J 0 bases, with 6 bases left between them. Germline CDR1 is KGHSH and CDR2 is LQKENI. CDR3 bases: TGTGCCAGCTCACCGGGGCGCTCTGGAAACACCATATATTTT. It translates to CASSPGRSGNTIYF.

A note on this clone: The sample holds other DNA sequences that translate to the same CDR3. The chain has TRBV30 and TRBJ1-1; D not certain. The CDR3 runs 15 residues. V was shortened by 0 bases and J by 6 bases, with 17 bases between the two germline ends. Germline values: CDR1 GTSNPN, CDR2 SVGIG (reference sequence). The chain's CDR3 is CAWSVRLVIEAEAFF. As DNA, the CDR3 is TGTGCCTGGAGTGTACGTTTGGTGATTGAGGCTGAAGCTTTCTTT.

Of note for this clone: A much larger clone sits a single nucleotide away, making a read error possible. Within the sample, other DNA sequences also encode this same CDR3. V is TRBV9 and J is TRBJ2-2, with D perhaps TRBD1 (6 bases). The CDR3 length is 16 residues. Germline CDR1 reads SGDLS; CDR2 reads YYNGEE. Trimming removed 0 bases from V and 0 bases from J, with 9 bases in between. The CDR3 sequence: CASSVAWTANTGELFF. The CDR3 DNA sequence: TGTGCCAGCAGCGTAGCCTGGACAGCGAACACCGGGGAGCTGTTTTTT.

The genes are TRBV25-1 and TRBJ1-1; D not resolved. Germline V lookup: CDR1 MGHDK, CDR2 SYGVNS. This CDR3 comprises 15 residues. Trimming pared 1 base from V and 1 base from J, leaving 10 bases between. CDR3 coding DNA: TGTGCCAGCAGTGAATTTTGGCAGACGAACACTGAAGCTTTCTTT. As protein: CASSEFWQTNTEAFF.

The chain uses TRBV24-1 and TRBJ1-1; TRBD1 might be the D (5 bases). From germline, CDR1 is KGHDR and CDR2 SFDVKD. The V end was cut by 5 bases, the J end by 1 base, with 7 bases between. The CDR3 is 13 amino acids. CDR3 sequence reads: CATSGQPNTEAFF. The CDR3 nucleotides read TGTGCCACCAGTGGACAGCCGAACACTGAAGCTTTCTTT.

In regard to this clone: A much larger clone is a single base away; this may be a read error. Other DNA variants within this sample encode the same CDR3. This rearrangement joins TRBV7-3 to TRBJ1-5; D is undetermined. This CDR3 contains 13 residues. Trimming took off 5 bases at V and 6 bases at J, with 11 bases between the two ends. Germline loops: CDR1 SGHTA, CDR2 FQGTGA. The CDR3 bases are TGTGCCAGCAGCCCTGAACCAGGTCAGCCCCAGCATTTT. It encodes CASSPEPGQPQHF.

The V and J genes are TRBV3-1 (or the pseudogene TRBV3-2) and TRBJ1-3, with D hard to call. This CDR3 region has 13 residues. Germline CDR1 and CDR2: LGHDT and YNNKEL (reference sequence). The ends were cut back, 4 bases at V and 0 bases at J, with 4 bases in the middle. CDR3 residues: CASSPLSGNTIYF. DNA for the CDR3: TGTGCCAGCAGCCCCCTCTCTGGAAACACCATATATTTT.

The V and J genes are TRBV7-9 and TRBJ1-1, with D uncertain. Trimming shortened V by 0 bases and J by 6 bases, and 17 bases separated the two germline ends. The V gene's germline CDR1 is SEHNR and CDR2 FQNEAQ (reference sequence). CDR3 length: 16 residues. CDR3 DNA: TGTGCCAGCAGCTTAGCGCTAAGGGTAGGGAAGCCTGAAGCTTTCTTT. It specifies CASSLALRVGKPEAFF. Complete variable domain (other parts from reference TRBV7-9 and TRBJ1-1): DTGVSQNPRHKITKRGQNVTFRCDPISEHNRLYWYRQTLGQGPEFLTYFQNEAQLEKSRLLSDRFSAERPKGSFSTLEIQRTEQGDSAMYLCASSLALRVGKPEAFFGQGTRLTVV.

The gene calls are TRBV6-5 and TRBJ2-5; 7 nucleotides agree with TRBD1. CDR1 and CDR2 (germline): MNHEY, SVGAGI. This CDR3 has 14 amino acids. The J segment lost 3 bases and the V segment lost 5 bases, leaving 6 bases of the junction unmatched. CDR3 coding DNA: TGTGCCAGCAGTCTAACCGGGACAGAAGAGACCCAGTACTTC. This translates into CASSLTGTEETQYF.

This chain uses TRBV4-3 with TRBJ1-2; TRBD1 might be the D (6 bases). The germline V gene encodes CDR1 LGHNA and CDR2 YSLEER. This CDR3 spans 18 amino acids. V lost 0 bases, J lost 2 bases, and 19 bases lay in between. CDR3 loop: CASSQDRLWDTINYGYTF. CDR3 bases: TGCGCCAGCAGCCAAGATCGGCTTTGGGACACCATAAACTATGGCTACACCTTC.

The CDR3 loop is CASTRGWQNTEAFF. CDR3 bases: TGTGCCAGCACCAGGGGGTGGCAAAACACTGAAGCTTTCTTT. The V and J genes are TRBV5-8 and TRBJ1-1; 7 bases are shared with TRBD1. In germline, CDR1 is SGHTS, CDR2 YDEGEE. The CDR3 sequence is 14 residues long. Losses at the gene ends were 6 bases for V and 2 bases for J; bases not matched to a gene: 7.

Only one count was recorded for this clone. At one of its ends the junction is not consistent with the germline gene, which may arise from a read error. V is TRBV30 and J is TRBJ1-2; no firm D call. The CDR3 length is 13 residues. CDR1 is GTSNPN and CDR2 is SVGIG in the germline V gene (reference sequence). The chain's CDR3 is CAWSGGPNYGYIF. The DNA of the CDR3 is TGTGCCTGGAGTGGAGGACCGAACTATGGCTATATCTTC. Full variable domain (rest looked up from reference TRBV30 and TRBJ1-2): SQTIHQWPATLVQPVGSPLSLECTVEGTSNPNLYWYRQAAGRGLQLLFYSVGIGQISSEVPQNLSASRPQDRQFILSSKKLLLSDSGFYLCAWSGGPNYGYIFGSGTRLTVV.

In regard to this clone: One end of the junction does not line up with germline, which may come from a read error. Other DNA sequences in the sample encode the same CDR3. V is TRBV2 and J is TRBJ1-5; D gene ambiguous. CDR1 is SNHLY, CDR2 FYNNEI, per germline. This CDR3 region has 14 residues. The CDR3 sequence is CATSRENSNQPQHF. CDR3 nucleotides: TGTGCCACCAGTAGGGAGAATAGCAATCAGCCTCAGCATTTT.